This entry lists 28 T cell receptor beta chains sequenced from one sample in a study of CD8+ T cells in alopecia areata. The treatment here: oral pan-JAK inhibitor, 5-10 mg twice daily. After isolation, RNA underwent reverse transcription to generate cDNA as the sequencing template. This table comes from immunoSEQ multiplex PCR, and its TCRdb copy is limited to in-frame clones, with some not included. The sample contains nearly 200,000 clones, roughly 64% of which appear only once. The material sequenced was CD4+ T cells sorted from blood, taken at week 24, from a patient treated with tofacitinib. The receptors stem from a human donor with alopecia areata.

The chain's CDR3 is CASSLAGQQPQHF. Written as DNA, the CDR3 is TGTGCCAGCAGCTTGGCAGGGCAGCAGCCCCAGCATTTT. V usage is TRBV5-4 and J usage is TRBJ1-5; tentatively, D is TRBD1 (5 bases). Trimming stripped 0 bases from V and 7 bases from J, with 8 bases between. The CDR3 runs 13 residues. CDR1 is SGHNT and CDR2 is YYREEE in the germline V gene (reference sequence).

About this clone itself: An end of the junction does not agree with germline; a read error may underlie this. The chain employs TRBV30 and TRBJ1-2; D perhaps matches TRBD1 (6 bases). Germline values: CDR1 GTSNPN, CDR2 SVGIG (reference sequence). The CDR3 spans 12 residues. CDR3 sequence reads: CAWSSDEEGDAF. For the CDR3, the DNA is TGTGCCTGGAGTTCAGATGAAGAGGGGGACGCCTTC.

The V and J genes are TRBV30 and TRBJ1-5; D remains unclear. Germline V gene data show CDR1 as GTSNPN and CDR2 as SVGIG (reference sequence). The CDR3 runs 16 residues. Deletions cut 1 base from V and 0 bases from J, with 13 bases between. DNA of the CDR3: TGTGCCTGGAGTGGCCGGAGGCTCTCTAGCAATCAGCCCCAGCATTTT. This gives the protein CAWSGRRLSSNQPQHF.

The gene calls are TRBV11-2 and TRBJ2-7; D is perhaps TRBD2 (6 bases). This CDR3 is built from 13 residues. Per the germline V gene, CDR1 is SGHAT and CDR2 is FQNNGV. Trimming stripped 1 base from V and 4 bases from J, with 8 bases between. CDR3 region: CASSLAGEYEQYF. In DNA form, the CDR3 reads TGTGCCAGCAGCTTAGCGGGGGAATACGAGCAGTACTTC.

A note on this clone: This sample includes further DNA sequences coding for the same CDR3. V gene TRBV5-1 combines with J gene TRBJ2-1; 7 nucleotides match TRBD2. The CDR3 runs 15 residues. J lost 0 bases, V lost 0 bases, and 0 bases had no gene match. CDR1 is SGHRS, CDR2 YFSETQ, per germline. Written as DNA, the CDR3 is TGCGCCAGCAGCTTGGGACTAGCCTCCTACAATGAGCAGTTCTTC. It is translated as CASSLGLASYNEQFF.

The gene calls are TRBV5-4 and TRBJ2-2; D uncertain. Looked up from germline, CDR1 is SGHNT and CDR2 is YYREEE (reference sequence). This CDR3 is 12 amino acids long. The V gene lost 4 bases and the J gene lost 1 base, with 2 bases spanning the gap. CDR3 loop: CASSLNTGELFF. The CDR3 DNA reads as TGTGCCAGCAGCCTGAACACCGGGGAGCTGTTTTTT. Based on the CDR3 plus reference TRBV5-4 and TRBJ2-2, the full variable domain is ETGVTQSPTHLIKTRGQQVTLRCSSQSGHNTVSWYQQALGQGPQFIFQYYREEENGRGNFPPRFSGLQFPNYSSELNVNALELDDSALYLCASSLNTGELFFGEGSRLTVL.

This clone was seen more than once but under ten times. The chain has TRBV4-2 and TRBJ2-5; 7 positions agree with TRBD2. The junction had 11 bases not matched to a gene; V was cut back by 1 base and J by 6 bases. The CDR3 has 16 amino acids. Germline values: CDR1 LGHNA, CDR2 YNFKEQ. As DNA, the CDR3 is TGTGCCAGCAGCCAAGTTGGCGGGGGAGGGGTAAAGACCCAGTACTTC. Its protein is CASSQVGGGGVKTQYF.

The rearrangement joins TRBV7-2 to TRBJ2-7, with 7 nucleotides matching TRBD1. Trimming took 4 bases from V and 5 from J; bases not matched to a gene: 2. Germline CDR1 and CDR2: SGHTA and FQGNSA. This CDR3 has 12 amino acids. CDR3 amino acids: CASSSTGNEQYF. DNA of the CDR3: TGTGCCAGCAGCTCGACAGGGAACGAGCAGTACTTC.

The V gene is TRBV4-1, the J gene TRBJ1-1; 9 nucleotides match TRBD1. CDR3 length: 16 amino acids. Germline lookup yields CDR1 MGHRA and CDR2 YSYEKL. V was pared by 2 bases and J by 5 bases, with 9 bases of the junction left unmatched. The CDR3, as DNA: TGCGCCAGCAGCCAACCGCGGGACAGGGCAGGAACTGAAGCTTTCTTT. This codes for CASSQPRDRAGTEAFF.

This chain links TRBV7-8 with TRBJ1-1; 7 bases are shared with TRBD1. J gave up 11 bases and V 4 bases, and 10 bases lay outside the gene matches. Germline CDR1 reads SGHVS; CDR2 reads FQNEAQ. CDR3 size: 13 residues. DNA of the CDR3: TGTGCCAGCAGCTCCCGAAGAGACAGGGAGGCTTTCTTT. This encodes CASSSRRDREAFF.

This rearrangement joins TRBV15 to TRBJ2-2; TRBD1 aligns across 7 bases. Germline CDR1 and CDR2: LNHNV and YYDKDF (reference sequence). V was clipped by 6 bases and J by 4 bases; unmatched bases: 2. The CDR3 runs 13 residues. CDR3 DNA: TGTGCCACCAGAAACAGGGGCACCGGGGAGCTGTTTTTT. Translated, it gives CATRNRGTGELFF. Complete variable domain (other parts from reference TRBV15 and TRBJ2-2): DAMVIQNPRYQVTQFGKPVTLSCSQTLNHNVMYWYQQKSSQAPKLLFHYYDKDFNNEADTPDNFQSRRPNTSFCFLDIRSPGLGDTAMYLCATRNRGTGELFFGEGSRLTVL.

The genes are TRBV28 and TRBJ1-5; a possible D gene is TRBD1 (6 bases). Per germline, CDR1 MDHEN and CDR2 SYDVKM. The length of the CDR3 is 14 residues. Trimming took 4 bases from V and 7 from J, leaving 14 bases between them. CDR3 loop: CASSWGARGQPQHF. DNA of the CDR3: TGTGCCAGCAGTTGGGGGGCGAGGGGACAGCCCCAGCATTTT.

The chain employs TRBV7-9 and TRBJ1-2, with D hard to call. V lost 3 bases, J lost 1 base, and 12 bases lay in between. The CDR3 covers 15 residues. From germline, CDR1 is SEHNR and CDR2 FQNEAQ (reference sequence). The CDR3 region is CASSFGLILNYGYTF. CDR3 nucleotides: TGTGCCAGCAGCTTTGGGCTTATACTTAACTATGGCTACACCTTC.

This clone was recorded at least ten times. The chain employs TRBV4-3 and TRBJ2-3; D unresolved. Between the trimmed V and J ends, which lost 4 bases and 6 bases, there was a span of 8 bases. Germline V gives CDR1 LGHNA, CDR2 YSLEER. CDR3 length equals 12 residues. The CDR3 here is CASSLQWDTQYF. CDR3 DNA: TGCGCCAGCAGCCTCCAATGGGATACGCAGTATTTT.

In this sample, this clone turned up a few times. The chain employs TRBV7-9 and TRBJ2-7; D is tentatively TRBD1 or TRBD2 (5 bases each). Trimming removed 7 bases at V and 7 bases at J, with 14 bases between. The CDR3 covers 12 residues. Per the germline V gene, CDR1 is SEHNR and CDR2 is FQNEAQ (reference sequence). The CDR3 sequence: CASTREGSEQYF. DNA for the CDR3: TGTGCCAGCACCCGCGAGGGGTCAGAGCAGTACTTC.

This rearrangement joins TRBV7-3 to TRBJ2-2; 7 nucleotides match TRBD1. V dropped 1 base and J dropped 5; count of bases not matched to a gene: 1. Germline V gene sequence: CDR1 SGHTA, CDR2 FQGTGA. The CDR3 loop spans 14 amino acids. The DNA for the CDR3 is TGTGCCAGCAGCTTAAGCAGGGGGACCGGGGAGCTGTTTTTT. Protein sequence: CASSLSRGTGELFF.

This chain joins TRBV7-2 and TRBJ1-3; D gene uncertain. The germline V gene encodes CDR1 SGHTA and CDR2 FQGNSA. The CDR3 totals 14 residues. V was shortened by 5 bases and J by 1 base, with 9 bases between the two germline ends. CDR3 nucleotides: TGTGCCAGCAGCATGACGGTGTCTGGAAACACCATATATTTT. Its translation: CASSMTVSGNTIYF.

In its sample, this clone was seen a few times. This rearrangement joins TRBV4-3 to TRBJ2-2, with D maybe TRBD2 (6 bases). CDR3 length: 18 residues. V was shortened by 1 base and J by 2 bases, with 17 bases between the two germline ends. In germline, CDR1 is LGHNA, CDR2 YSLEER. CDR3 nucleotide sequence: TGCGCCAGCAGCCAAGTTCGGGTCGGCGGGGCAAACACCGGGGAGCTGTTTTTT. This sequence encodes CASSQVRVGGANTGELFF.

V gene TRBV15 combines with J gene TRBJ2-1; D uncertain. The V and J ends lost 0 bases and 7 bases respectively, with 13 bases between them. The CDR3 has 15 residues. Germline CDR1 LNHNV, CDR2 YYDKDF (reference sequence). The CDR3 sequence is CATSREGRTNNEQFF. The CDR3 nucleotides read TGTGCCACCAGCAGAGAGGGCAGAACAAATAATGAGCAGTTCTTC.

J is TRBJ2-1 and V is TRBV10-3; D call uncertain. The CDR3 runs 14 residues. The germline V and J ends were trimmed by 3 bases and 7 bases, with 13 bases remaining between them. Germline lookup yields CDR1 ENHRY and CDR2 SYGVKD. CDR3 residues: CAISDGRRTNEQFF. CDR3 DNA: TGTGCCATCAGTGATGGTCGGCGTACAAATGAGCAGTTCTTC.

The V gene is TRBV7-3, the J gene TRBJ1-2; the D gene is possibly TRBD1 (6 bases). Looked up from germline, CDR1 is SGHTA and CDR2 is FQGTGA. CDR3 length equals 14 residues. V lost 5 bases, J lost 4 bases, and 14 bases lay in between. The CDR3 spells CASSANRAVYGYTF. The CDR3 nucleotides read TGTGCCAGCAGCGCTAACAGGGCCGTCTATGGCTACACCTTC.

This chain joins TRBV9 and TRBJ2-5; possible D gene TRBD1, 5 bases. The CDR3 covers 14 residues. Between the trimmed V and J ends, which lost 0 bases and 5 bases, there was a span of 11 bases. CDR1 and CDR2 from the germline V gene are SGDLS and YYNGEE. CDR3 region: CASSVEPTEETQYF. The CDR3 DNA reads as TGTGCCAGCAGCGTAGAGCCGACAGAGGAGACCCAGTACTTC.

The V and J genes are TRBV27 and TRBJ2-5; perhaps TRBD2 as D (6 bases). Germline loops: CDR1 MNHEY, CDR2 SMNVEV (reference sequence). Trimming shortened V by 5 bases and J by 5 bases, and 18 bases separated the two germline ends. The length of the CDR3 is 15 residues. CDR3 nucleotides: TGTGCCAGCAGTCCGGACATCCTTCGGGGGGAGACCCAGTACTTC. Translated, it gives CASSPDILRGETQYF.

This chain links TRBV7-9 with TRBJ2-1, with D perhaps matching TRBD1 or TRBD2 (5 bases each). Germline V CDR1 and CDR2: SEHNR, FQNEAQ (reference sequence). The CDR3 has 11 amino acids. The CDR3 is CVSPVGHEQFF. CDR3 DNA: TGTGTCTCACCTGTGGGACATGAGCAGTTCTTC. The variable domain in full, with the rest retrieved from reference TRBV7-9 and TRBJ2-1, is DTGVSQNPRHKITKRGQNVTFRCDPISEHNRLYWYRQTLGQGPEFLTYFQNEAQLEKSRLLSDRFSAERPKGSFSTLEIQRTEQGDSAMYLCVSPVGHEQFFGPGTRLTVL.

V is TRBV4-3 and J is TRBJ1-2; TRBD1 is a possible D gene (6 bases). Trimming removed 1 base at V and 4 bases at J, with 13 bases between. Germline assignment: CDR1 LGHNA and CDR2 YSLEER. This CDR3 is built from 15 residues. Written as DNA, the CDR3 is TGCGCCAGCAGCCAAGTCCGATCAGGGGCCTATGGCTACACCTTC. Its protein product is CASSQVRSGAYGYTF.

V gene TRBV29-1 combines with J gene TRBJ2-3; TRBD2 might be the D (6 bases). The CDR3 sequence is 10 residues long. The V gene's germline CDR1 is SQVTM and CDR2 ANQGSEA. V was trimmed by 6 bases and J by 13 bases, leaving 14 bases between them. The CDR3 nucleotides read TGCAGCGTGCGGGACTCACGAGAGTATTTT. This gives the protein CSVRDSREYF.

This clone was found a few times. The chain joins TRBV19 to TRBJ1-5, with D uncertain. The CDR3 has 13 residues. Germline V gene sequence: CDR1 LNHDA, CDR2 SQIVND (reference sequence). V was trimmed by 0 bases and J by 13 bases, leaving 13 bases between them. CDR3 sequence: CASSIDTTRPQHF. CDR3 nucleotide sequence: TGTGCCAGTAGTATAGATACCACTAGACCGCAGCATTTT.

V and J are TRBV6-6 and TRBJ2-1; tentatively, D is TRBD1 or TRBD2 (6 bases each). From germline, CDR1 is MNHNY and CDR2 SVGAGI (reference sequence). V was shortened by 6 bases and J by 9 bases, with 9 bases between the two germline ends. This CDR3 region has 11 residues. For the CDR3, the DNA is TGTGCCAGCAGCGGGGGCCTTGAGCAGTTCTTC. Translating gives CASSGGLEQFF.